This T cell receptor beta chain was found in a study of identical twins. This clonotype was detected once. A single record per CDR3 protein comes from TCRdb applying MiXCR to the 5' RACE reads. The data show 1.5 million to 2 million distinct CDR3 sequences, around 29% seen once. This sequence originates from a newborn girl in good health. Sequenced sample: cord blood.

CDR3 nucleotides: TGTGCCAGCAGCTTAGGGCTAGCGGGAGCTGAGAGCAATGAGCAGTTCTTC. It encodes CASSLGLAGAESNEQFF. The rearrangement links TRBV7-2 to TRBJ2-1, with TRBD2 matching 10 bases. This CDR3 spans 17 amino acids. Germline values: CDR1 SGHTA, CDR2 FQGNSA. J gave up 6 bases and V 1 base, and 9 bases lay outside the gene matches.